Many counts were recorded for the clone carrying this T cell receptor beta chain. This specimen comes from a study of shared clonotypes between healthy human individuals. As for the study in general: Per-donor plates numbered three CD4 naive, three CD4 memory, two CD8 naive and one CD8 memory.

Sequencing was at deep level. Some 30,000 T cell genomes (around 200 ng DNA) went into each sorted-subset replicate. Profiling relied on immunoSEQ multiplex PCR, and the TCRdb table lists in-frame clones only, not all of them. The data show about a million clones, about 80% seen once. The clonotype comes from a man aged 18-30 years in good health. Sequencing used memory CD4+ T cells sorted from blood. Subset given: CD45RA-negative fraction.

The CDR3 coding sequence is TGTGCCAGCAGCTTCCTCGCCGGACAGGGTGGGAGGGAGACCCAGTACTTC. As protein: CASSFLAGQGGRETQYF. V is TRBV11-2 and J is TRBJ2-5, with 8 bases matching TRBD1. The germline gives CDR1 SGHAT, CDR2 FQNNGV. The CDR3 has 17 residues. V was pared by 3 bases and J by 5 bases, with 14 bases of the junction left unmatched.